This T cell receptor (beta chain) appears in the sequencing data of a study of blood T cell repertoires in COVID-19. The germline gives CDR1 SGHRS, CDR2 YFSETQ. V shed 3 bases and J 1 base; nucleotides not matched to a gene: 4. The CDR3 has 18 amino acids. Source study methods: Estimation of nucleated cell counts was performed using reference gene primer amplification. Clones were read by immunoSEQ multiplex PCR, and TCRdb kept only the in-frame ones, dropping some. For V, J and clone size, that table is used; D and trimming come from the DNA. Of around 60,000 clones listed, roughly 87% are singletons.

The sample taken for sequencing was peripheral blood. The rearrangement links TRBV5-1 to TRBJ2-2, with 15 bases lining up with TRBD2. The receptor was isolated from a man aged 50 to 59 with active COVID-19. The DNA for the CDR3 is TGCGCCAGCAGCTCGGGACTAGCGGGGGGACAGAACACCGGGGAGCTGTTTTTT. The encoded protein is CASSSGLAGGQNTGELFF.